The 28 T cell receptor beta chains presented below share a single source sample, sequenced in a study of blood T cell repertoires in COVID-19. Assay: immunoSEQ multiplex PCR; the TCRdb copy retains only in-frame clones and omits some. This sample has fewer than 350,000 clones, with approximately 91% found just once. Material: PBMCs or T cells enriched from blood (not recorded which). These receptors were collected from a man in his sixties who had recovered from COVID-19.

About this clone itself: The junction departs from the called germline gene at one end, perhaps through a read error. The J gene is TRBJ2-3, the V gene TRBV7-2; a weak D match, TRBD2 (6 bases). CDR1 SGHTA and CDR2 FQGNSA come from the germline V gene. The CDR3 length is 16 residues. The DNA for the CDR3 is TGTGCCAGCAGCGTAGCCCCCCGGACTAACACAGATACGCAGTATTTT. Residues: CASSVAPRTNTDTQYF.

This clone was found once. V usage is TRBV20-1 and J usage is TRBJ1-1; D is unresolved. Trimming removed 4 bases at V and 3 bases at J, with 6 bases between. The CDR3 loop spans 11 amino acids. Germline V gene lookup returns CDR1 DFQATT and CDR2 SNEGSKA (reference sequence). This CDR3 is CSAIVHTEAFF. The CDR3 DNA reads as TGCAGTGCTATAGTTCACACTGAAGCTTTCTTT.

V and J are TRBV6-5 and TRBJ2-7, with 7 nucleotides matching TRBD1. With 7 bases clipped from V and 5 bases from J, the junction kept 8 bases outside the gene matches. Germline CDR1 is MNHEY and CDR2 is SVGAGI. CDR3 length: 13 residues. The CDR3 DNA sequence: TGTGCCAGCAAGGCACAGGGGTACCACGAGCAGTACTTC. Translation: CASKAQGYHEQYF.

This chain uses TRBV4-2 with TRBJ2-5; TRBD2 matches at 11 bases. The CDR3 has 18 residues. The J segment lost 5 bases and the V segment lost 0 bases, leaving 11 bases of the junction unmatched. CDR1 is LGHNA, CDR2 YNFKEQ, per germline. The CDR3 loop is CASSQEKLAGVGGETQYF. In nucleotides, the CDR3 is TGTGCCAGCAGCCAAGAGAAACTAGCGGGAGTGGGGGGGGAGACCCAGTACTTC.

This chain uses TRBV13 with TRBJ2-5; 12 nucleotides align to TRBD2. This CDR3 has 16 amino acids. After removal of 5 bases from V and 4 bases from J, the junction contained 8 bases not matched to a gene. CDR1 and CDR2 from the germline V gene are PRHDT and FYEKMQ (reference sequence). This CDR3 is CASSPRLAGVRETQYF. The DNA for the CDR3 is TGTGCCAGCAGCCCCCGACTAGCGGGAGTTCGAGAGACCCAGTACTTC.

This clone was found once. This chain connects TRBV15 to TRBJ1-3; D is perhaps TRBD1 (6 bases). The germline V gene encodes CDR1 LNHNV and CDR2 YYDKDF (reference sequence). The CDR3 has 16 amino acids. V gave up 1 base and J gave up 0 bases, with 10 bases separating them. CDR3 in amino acids: CATSRAMTGSGNTIYF. The CDR3 DNA reads TGTGCCACCAGCAGAGCCATGACAGGCTCTGGAAACACCATATATTTT.

The V gene is TRBV18, the J gene TRBJ1-5, with TRBD1 matching over 9 bases. This CDR3 spans 15 amino acids. The V segment lost 3 bases and the J segment 4 bases; nucleotides outside the gene matches: 4. Germline CDR1 and CDR2: KGHSH and LQKENI. DNA for the CDR3: TGTGCCAGCTCACCTTTGGGGACAGGGAATCAGCCCCAGCATTTT. Its protein is CASSPLGTGNQPQHF. The whole variable domain, remainder taken from reference TRBV18 and TRBJ1-5, is NAGVMQNPRHLVRRRGQEARLRCSPMKGHSHVYWYRQLPEEGLKFMVYLQKENIIDESGMPKERFSAEFPKEGPSILRIQQVVRGDSAAYFCASSPLGTGNQPQHFGDGTRLSIL.

V is TRBV24-1 and J is TRBJ2-3; a possible D gene is TRBD1 (6 bases). The CDR3 covers 14 residues. The ends were cut back, 8 bases at V and 2 bases at J, with 13 bases in the middle. Germline V gives CDR1 KGHDR, CDR2 SFDVKD. CDR3 in DNA: TGTGCCACCACCTCGGGACACAACACAGATACGCAGTATTTT. Amino acid sequence: CATTSGHNTDTQYF.

As DNA, the CDR3 is TGTGCCAGCTGTCGGGCTAGCGGCACAGATACGCAGTATTTT. Amino acid sequence: CASCRASGTDTQYF. This chain uses TRBV6-5 with TRBJ2-3; D perhaps matches TRBD2 (6 bases). There are 14 residues in the CDR3. V lost 8 bases and J 1 base, leaving 13 bases between the germline ends. The germline V gene has CDR1 MNHEY and CDR2 SVGAGI.

CDR3 sequence (DNA): TGTGCCAGCAGTTGGACAGGGGCGACAGATACGCAGTATTTT. Protein sequence: CASSWTGATDTQYF. The chain recombines TRBV28 with TRBJ2-3; 9 positions match TRBD1. J was trimmed by 3 bases and V by 4 bases; bases with no gene match: 2. Germline V CDR1 and CDR2: MDHEN, SYDVKM. The CDR3 runs to 14 residues.

The chain joins TRBV11-3 to TRBJ1-1, with D uncertain. Trimming took 3 bases from V and 3 from J, leaving 11 bases between them. The length of the CDR3 is 14 residues. Germline assignment: CDR1 SGHNT and CDR2 YENEEA. The CDR3 reads CASSFPGMYTEAFF. The DNA for the CDR3 is TGTGCCAGCAGCTTTCCGGGAATGTACACTGAAGCTTTCTTT.

This sequence joins TRBV4-1 and TRBJ2-2, with TRBD2 matching over 8 bases. The CDR3 runs to 16 residues. CDR1 MGHRA and CDR2 YSYEKL come from the germline V gene. The V and J ends lost 0 bases and 6 bases, in that order; junction bases with no gene match: 6. The CDR3 nucleotides read TGCGCCAGCAGCCAAGAATTCGGGAGGGCCGCCGGGGAGCTGTTTTTT. It codes for CASSQEFGRAAGELFF.

J is TRBJ2-1 and V is TRBV3-1 (or the pseudogene TRBV3-2), with TRBD2 identical over 11 bases. The CDR3 contains 19 residues. V gave up 0 bases and J gave up 2 bases; unmatched junction bases: 9. Germline values: CDR1 LGHDT, CDR2 YNNKEL (reference sequence). The CDR3 nucleotides read TGTGCCAGCAGCCAAGATTTAGGAGCTAGCGGGAGGCCCTACAATGAGCAGTTCTTC. Protein: CASSQDLGASGRPYNEQFF.

V usage is TRBV7-9 and J usage is TRBJ1-2, with a tentative D call TRBD1 (5 bases). The V and J ends lost 1 base and 9 bases respectively, with 12 bases between them. Germline-derived CDR1 and CDR2 are SEHNR and FQNEAQ (reference sequence). The CDR3 runs 13 residues. The CDR3 loop is CASSLEVPGSYTF. The CDR3 region has the DNA TGTGCCAGCAGCTTAGAGGTCCCAGGGAGCTACACCTTC.

The V gene is TRBV4-3, the J gene TRBJ2-1; 7 bases match TRBD2. Germline V CDR1 and CDR2: LGHNA, YSLEER. Trimming removed 4 bases from V and 0 bases from J; junction bases left unmatched: 6. The CDR3 consists of 16 residues. CDR3 loop: CASSPAGESSYNEQFF. The CDR3 DNA sequence: TGCGCCAGCAGCCCGGCGGGGGAGAGCTCCTACAATGAGCAGTTCTTC.

The J gene is TRBJ2-1, the V gene TRBV5-1; 11 bases are shared with TRBD1. Germline V gives CDR1 SGHRS, CDR2 YFSETQ. The V and J ends lost 6 bases and 6 bases, in that order; junction bases with no gene match: 5. The CDR3 covers 14 residues. Written as DNA, the CDR3 is TGCGCCAGCACCTCCGGGACAGGGGGCAATGAGCAGTTCTTC. Protein: CASTSGTGGNEQFF.

J is TRBJ1-1 and V is TRBV3-1 (or the pseudogene TRBV3-2), with 9 nucleotides matching TRBD1. J lost 4 bases, V lost 5 bases, and 5 bases had no gene match. CDR1 and CDR2 (germline): LGHDT, YNNKEL (reference sequence). This CDR3 is 14 amino acids long. The CDR3 loop reads CASSAVTGGTEAFF. The CDR3 coding sequence is TGTGCCAGCAGCGCCGTGACAGGGGGCACTGAAGCTTTCTTT.

The chain uses TRBV7-3 and TRBJ2-1, with 7 bases that match TRBD2. The CDR3 loop spans 16 amino acids. The trim removed 3 bases at V and 1 base at J, leaving 6 bases unmatched. Germline CDR1 SGHTA, CDR2 FQGTGA. The CDR3 sequence: CASSLFGRGSYNEQFF. CDR3 bases: TGTGCCAGCAGCTTGTTTGGGCGGGGGTCCTACAATGAGCAGTTCTTC.

The chain recombines TRBV7-3 with TRBJ2-3; a possible D gene is TRBD2 (6 bases). This CDR3 contains 13 residues. Germline CDR1 SGHTA, CDR2 FQGTGA. The V gene lost 1 base and the J gene lost 6 bases, with 8 bases spanning the gap. CDR3 coding DNA: TGTGCCAGCAGCTTAATGGGGAGGGATACGCAGTATTTT. It specifies CASSLMGRDTQYF.

This rearrangement joins TRBV5-6 to TRBJ2-7, with TRBD1 matching over 8 bases. Per the germline V gene, CDR1 is SGHDT and CDR2 is YYEEEE. The CDR3 has 13 amino acids. With V trimmed by 2 bases and J by 4 bases, 2 bases remained unmatched. CDR3 sequence (DNA): TGTGCCAGCAGCTTACAGGGGGTTTACGAGCAGTACTTC. It yields the protein CASSLQGVYEQYF.

This CDR3 is CASSTGQGNQPQHF. In DNA, the CDR3 is TGTGCCAGCAGTACCGGACAGGGTAATCAGCCCCAGCATTTT. The chain couples TRBV28 to TRBJ1-5, with 8 positions matching TRBD1. The trim removed 5 bases at V and 4 bases at J, leaving 4 bases unmatched. The CDR3 runs to 14 residues. Germline CDR1 reads MDHEN; CDR2 reads SYDVKM.

The chain links TRBV2 to TRBJ2-1; D might be TRBD2 (6 bases). Trimming shortened V by 6 bases and J by 2 bases, and 14 bases separated the two germline ends. CDR1 SNHLY and CDR2 FYNNEI come from the germline V gene. This CDR3 region has 15 residues. The CDR3: CASRTRTIPYNEQFF. The CDR3 bases are TGTGCCAGCAGGACAAGGACTATCCCCTACAATGAGCAGTTCTTC.

The chain is built from TRBV18 and TRBJ2-1; 10 nucleotides match TRBD2. This CDR3 comprises 14 residues. With 1 base clipped from V and 10 bases from J, the junction kept 4 bases outside the gene matches. CDR1 KGHSH and CDR2 LQKENI come from the germline V gene. This CDR3 is CASSPQSGRGEQFF. CDR3 DNA: TGTGCCAGCTCACCACAAAGCGGGAGGGGCGAGCAGTTCTTC.

This clone has only a few counts. The rearrangement joins TRBV19 to TRBJ2-2, with no clear D. There are 14 residues in the CDR3. Trimming took off 7 bases at V and 0 bases at J, with 9 bases between the two ends. The germline V gene has CDR1 LNHDA and CDR2 SQIVND (reference sequence). The CDR3 coding sequence is TGTGCCAGTAAAATCAGTCCGAACACCGGGGAGCTGTTTTTT. It translates to CASKISPNTGELFF.

This sequence joins TRBV30 and TRBJ1-2; D gene unclear. This CDR3 comprises 15 residues. The germline gives CDR1 GTSNPN, CDR2 SVGIG (reference sequence). V was shortened by 0 bases and J by 0 bases, with 11 bases between the two germline ends. The CDR3 DNA follows: TGTGCCTGGAGTGTGACCGGAGGGTCTAACTATGGCTACACCTTC. The encoded protein is CAWSVTGGSNYGYTF.

The chain couples TRBV3-1 (or the pseudogene TRBV3-2) to TRBJ2-7; 8 bases agree with TRBD1. V shed 6 bases, J shed 2 bases, and the junction held 9 bases outside the gene matches. This CDR3 has 15 amino acids. From germline, CDR1 is LGHDT and CDR2 YNNKEL (reference sequence). This CDR3 reads CASSRRSGGAYEQYF. The CDR3 DNA follows: TGTGCCAGCAGTCGTCGGTCAGGGGGCGCCTACGAGCAGTACTTC.

The rearrangement links TRBV11-3 to TRBJ1-3, with 7 bases matching TRBD1. Germline CDR1 and CDR2: SGHNT and YENEEA. V shed 3 bases, J shed 4 bases, and the junction held 3 bases outside the gene matches. This CDR3 spans 14 amino acids. CDR3 amino acids: CASSLTGFGNTIYF. CDR3 sequence (DNA): TGTGCCAGCAGCTTGACAGGGTTCGGAAACACCATATATTTT.

The chain carries TRBV5-5 and TRBJ2-3; no definite D call. This CDR3 spans 13 amino acids. Trimming took 4 bases from V and 5 from J, leaving 11 bases between them. Per germline, CDR1 SGHKS and CDR2 YYEKEE (reference sequence). CDR3 residues: CASSPTAEDTQYF. CDR3 DNA: TGTGCCAGCAGCCCAACTGCGGAAGATACGCAGTATTTT.